This TCR beta chain was recovered during a study of cytomegalovirus exposure and HLA in healthy donors. This clone has only a few counts. Germline loops: CDR1 SGDLS, CDR2 YYNGEE. The junction had 3 bases not matched to a gene; V was cut back by 0 bases and J by 3 bases. The CDR3 length is 14 residues. Primers for the PCR totalled 60 Vbeta and 13 Jbeta. Repertoires were generated with immunoSEQ multiplex PCR, while TCRdb's copy carries only in-frame clones and drops some. In the table there are about 150,000 clones, 79% of which are singletons. The sequence derives from a young man in good health and CMV-seropositive. Sequencing was carried out using PBMCs. The chain recombines TRBV9 with TRBJ2-7; 7 nucleotides match TRBD2. CDR3 DNA: TGTGCCAGCAGCGTAGCTGGGGGGGGCTACGAGCAGTACTTC. Residues: CASSVAGGGYEQYF.